The 22 T cell receptor beta chains presented below share a single source sample, sequenced in a study of cytomegalovirus exposure and HLA in healthy donors. PCR was performed using 60 Vbeta and 13 Jbeta primers. Generated by immunoSEQ multiplex PCR, the TCRdb table keeps only in-frame clones and is missing some. The sample lists 180,000 or so clones; around 83% were seen once. What was sequenced was PBMCs. These receptors originate from a woman between 45 and 60 years old in good health and CMV-seropositive.

The chain employs TRBV6-1 and TRBJ2-7; a weak D match, TRBD1 (6 bases). V lost 3 bases, J lost 6 bases, and 12 bases lay in between. The CDR3 has 13 amino acids. Germline CDR1 reads MNHNS; CDR2 reads SASEGT. In DNA, the CDR3 is TGTGCCAGCAGTGATAACAGGGTAAGCGAGCAGTACTTC. Its translation: CASSDNRVSEQYF.

The chain has TRBV30 and TRBJ2-1, with a tentative D call TRBD2 (5 bases). The CDR3 consists of 15 residues. Germline CDR1 is GTSNPN and CDR2 is SVGIG (reference sequence). V lost 0 bases and J 8 bases, leaving 17 bases between the germline ends. The CDR3 loop reads CAWSVMGEKWDEQFF. The DNA for the CDR3 is TGTGCCTGGAGTGTAATGGGAGAAAAGTGGGATGAGCAGTTCTTC.

The V and J genes are TRBV7-2 and TRBJ2-5; tentatively, D is TRBD2 (5 bases). The length of the CDR3 is 18 residues. Between the trimmed V and J ends, which lost 3 bases and 11 bases, there was a span of 31 bases. In germline, CDR1 is SGHTA, CDR2 FQGNSA. For the CDR3, the DNA is TGTGCCAGCAGCTTCCTAAACTGCGACTGGTGTCTCGCCGGGGAGCAGTACTTC. It is translated as CASSFLNCDWCLAGEQYF.

The chain employs TRBV2 and TRBJ2-5, with 8 bases that match TRBD1. With the DNA end fitting TRBJ2-7 better, the J assignment may be wrong. This CDR3 is built from 16 residues. CDR1 is SNHLY and CDR2 is FYNNEI in the germline V gene. CDR3 amino acids: CASSWGRTGSSYEQYF. The CDR3 bases are TGTGCCAGCAGTTGGGGCCGGACAGGGAGCTCCTACGAGCAGTACTTC.

This clone appeared once. The rearrangement joins TRBV14 to TRBJ2-7; possibly TRBD2 for D (5 bases). The CDR3 is made up of 12 amino acids. Trimming left V 1 base short and J 7 bases short, with 8 bases between. Germline V gene data show CDR1 as SGHDN and CDR2 as FVKESK. The DNA for the CDR3 is TGTGCCAGCAGCCAAGCTAGGAGGGAGCAGTACTTC. Amino acid sequence: CASSQARREQYF. Full variable domain (rest looked up from reference TRBV14 and TRBJ2-7): EAGVTQFPSHSVIEKGQTVTLRCDPISGHDNLYWYRRVMGKEIKFLLHFVKESKQDESGMPNNRFLAERTGGTYSTLKVQPAELEDSGVYFCASSQARREQYFGPGTRLTVT.

This rearrangement joins TRBV7-2 to TRBJ1-3; no clear D gene. Trimming pared 4 bases from V and 1 base from J, leaving 8 bases between. CDR1 SGHTA and CDR2 FQGNSA come from the germline V gene. The CDR3 runs 14 residues. The CDR3 coding sequence is TGTGCCAGCAGCTCGGGGTCATCTGGAAACACCATATATTTT. Its translation is CASSSGSSGNTIYF.

Notes on this clone: This specimen includes other DNA sequences encoding the same CDR3. The V and J genes are TRBV30 and TRBJ2-5; possibly TRBD1 for D (5 bases). This CDR3 has 12 residues. V lost 3 bases to trimming and J lost 3 bases, with 8 bases between them. Germline loops: CDR1 GTSNPN, CDR2 SVGIG (reference sequence). The CDR3 sequence: CAWSQGEETQYF. CDR3 coding DNA: TGTGCCTGGAGCCAAGGGGAAGAGACCCAGTACTTC.

This clone appeared once. This sequence joins TRBV27 and TRBJ1-2; D is perhaps TRBD1 (6 bases). There are 14 residues in the CDR3. Germline V gene sequence: CDR1 MNHEY, CDR2 SMNVEV (reference sequence). The ends were cut back, 0 bases at V and 7 bases at J, with 12 bases in the middle. The chain's CDR3 is CASSLSKGEFGYTF. The CDR3 DNA reads as TGTGCCAGCAGTTTATCGAAGGGGGAGTTTGGCTACACCTTC.

This clone has a single count. The chain uses TRBV6-1 and TRBJ2-7, with 9 bases lining up with TRBD2. Germline CDR1 and CDR2: MNHNS and SASEGT. Unmatched junction bases numbered 5, after V lost 11 bases and J lost 0 bases. CDR3 size: 13 residues. The DNA of the CDR3 is TGTGCCGTAACGACTAGCGGCTCCTACGAGCAGTACTTC. Amino acids: CAVTTSGSYEQYF.

This chain links TRBV9 with TRBJ1-4, with D possibly TRBD1 on 6 matching bases. Trimming removed 0 bases at V and 2 bases at J, with 11 bases between. Germline CDR1 reads SGDLS; CDR2 reads YYNGEE. The CDR3 is made up of 16 amino acids. CDR3 nucleotide sequence: TGTGCCAGCAGCGTAGACGATCAGGGGACTAATGAAAAACTGTTTTTT. Amino acid sequence: CASSVDDQGTNEKLFF.

This clone was seen a single time. The chain combines TRBV19 with TRBJ1-5, with D uncertain. The germline V gene has CDR1 LNHDA and CDR2 SQIVND (reference sequence). Deletions cut 5 bases from V and 0 bases from J, with 11 bases between. CDR3 length: 15 amino acids. The CDR3 is CASSYDTLSNQPQHF. The CDR3 DNA sequence: TGTGCCAGTAGTTACGACACCCTTAGCAATCAGCCCCAGCATTTT.

With regard to this clone: In the same sample, other DNA sequences code for this CDR3. The chain employs TRBV15 and TRBJ2-5, with 9 positions matching TRBD2. The CDR3 is made up of 18 amino acids. The V and J ends lost 1 base and 0 bases, in that order; junction bases with no gene match: 9. From germline, CDR1 is LNHNV and CDR2 YYDKDF (reference sequence). CDR3 sequence: CATSRGGSSGAYQETQYF. The CDR3 coding sequence is TGTGCCACCAGCAGAGGGGGTTCTAGCGGGGCCTACCAAGAGACCCAGTACTTC.

As for this clone: A junction boundary mismatches the germline segment, possibly from a read error. The gene calls are TRBV7-9 and TRBJ2-1, with D possibly TRBD2 on 6 matching bases. The length of the CDR3 is 15 residues. Germline values: CDR1 SEHNR, CDR2 FQNEAQ (reference sequence). The CDR3 DNA follows: TGTTCCAGCCTCTCCTTTTGGCGGGATGACAATGAGCAGTTCTTC. Its translation is CSSLSFWRDDNEQFF.

This chain links TRBV19 with TRBJ2-2, with TRBD1 matching 8 bases. Germline assignment: CDR1 LNHDA and CDR2 SQIVND (reference sequence). Trimming at V came to 4 bases and at J to 4 bases, leaving 5 bases not matched to a gene. This CDR3 has 15 residues. The CDR3 nucleotides are TGTGCCAGTAGTAGCTTAGACAGGGGCACCGGGGAGCTGTTTTTT. Its protein is CASSSLDRGTGELFF.

This rearrangement joins TRBV25-1 to TRBJ2-2, with D hard to call. The V end was cut by 4 bases, the J end by 4 bases, with 10 bases between. The CDR3 is made up of 14 amino acids. Germline assignment: CDR1 MGHDK and CDR2 SYGVNS. The CDR3 protein is CASSAFEITGELFF. Written as DNA, the CDR3 is TGTGCCAGCAGTGCCTTTGAGATCACCGGGGAGCTGTTTTTT.

The V and J genes are TRBV15 and TRBJ1-1; maybe TRBD1 (6 bases). Trimming left V 1 base short and J 3 bases short, with 24 bases between. Germline CDR1 and CDR2: LNHNV and YYDKDF (reference sequence). The CDR3 contains 19 residues. DNA of the CDR3: TGTGCCACCAGCAGAGGGCCCCCGGGTGGCGGAGGGGGGGACACTGAAGCTTTCTTT. As protein: CATSRGPPGGGGGDTEAFF.

This chain links TRBV6-1 with TRBJ1-2, with a weak D call TRBD1 (5 bases). V was cut by 2 bases and J by 8 bases, with 12 bases left in between. Germline-derived CDR1 and CDR2 are MNHNS and SASEGT. The CDR3 extends over 13 amino acids. The CDR3 nucleotides are TGTGCCAGCAGTGAAATCAGGGTCGGGGGCTACACCTTC. Translating it yields CASSEIRVGGYTF.

This clone was observed a few times. The gene calls are TRBV28 and TRBJ1-4, with a possible D match to TRBD1 (6 bases). V was shortened by 5 bases and J by 3 bases, with 10 bases between the two germline ends. Germline CDR1 MDHEN, CDR2 SYDVKM. This CDR3 contains 14 residues. The CDR3 sequence is CASSLQGANEKLFF. CDR3 DNA: TGTGCCAGCAGTCTACAGGGTGCTAATGAAAAACTGTTTTTT.

This clone was observed a few times. The V and J genes are TRBV5-1 and TRBJ2-7; 10 nucleotides match TRBD1. V was clipped by 3 bases and J by 5 bases; unmatched bases: 8. CDR3 length equals 15 residues. Germline CDR1 and CDR2: SGHRS and YFSETQ. For the CDR3, the DNA is TGCGCCAGCAGCTCGGGACAGGGGACTTTTAACGAGCAGTACTTC. It translates to CASSSGQGTFNEQYF.

The V gene is TRBV12-5, the J gene TRBJ1-2; D call uncertain. This CDR3 region has 11 residues. Per the germline V gene, CDR1 is LGHNT and CDR2 is FRNRAP. Trimming pared 3 bases from V and 8 bases from J, leaving 7 bases between. This CDR3 is CASGLNQGYTF. CDR3 sequence (DNA): TGTGCTAGTGGTTTAAATCAGGGCTACACCTTC.

This clone was counted only a few times. This likely came from a read error, as a far larger clone is one base away. This chain joins TRBV4-3 and TRBJ2-7; possibly TRBD1 for D (6 bases). CDR3 size: 13 residues. Germline V gene sequence: CDR1 LGHNA, CDR2 YSLEER. The ends were cut back, 5 bases at V and 3 bases at J, with 11 bases in the middle. CDR3 region: CASSGDTFYEQYF. The CDR3 DNA is TGCGCCAGCAGCGGGGACACCTTCTACGAGCAGTACTTC.

The gene calls are TRBV9 and TRBJ2-3, with a possible D match to TRBD1 (6 bases). CDR3 size: 13 residues. CDR1 is SGDLS, CDR2 YYNGEE, per germline. The V end lost 4 bases, the J end lost 2 bases, and 8 bases lay between the germline ends. CDR3 sequence: CASSQGSTDTQYF. CDR3 sequence (DNA): TGTGCCAGCAGCCAGGGGTCCACAGATACGCAGTATTTT. The full variable domain, with the rest looked up from reference TRBV9 and TRBJ2-3, is DSGVTQTPKHLITATGQRVTLRCSPRSGDLSVYWYQQSLDQGLQFLIQYYNGEERAKGNILERFSAQQFPDLHSELNLSSLELGDSALYFCASSQGSTDTQYFGPGTRLTVL.